This TCR beta chain was recovered during a study of PD-1 blockade in mismatch repair-deficient tumors. About the research overall: Patients had approximately 12 mismatch repair-deficient cancer types, all previously treated and progressing.

Study conclusions and caveats: Tumor-resident clones, often absent from pretreatment blood, expanded after pembrolizumab and then contracted.

PCR or immunohistochemistry showed mismatch repair deficiency in every enrolled patient. The TCR-sequenced patients were a few responders to pembrolizumab. In regard to this clone: The antigen remains unidentified.

Produced via immunoSEQ multiplex PCR; TCRdb's table is partial and in-frame only. The sample gives 30,000 to 35,000 clones, 65% to 85% of which show up once; 3% to 4% is in the top ten. The CDR3 is 21 amino acids. This sequence was found in an adult with mismatch repair-deficient cancer. The sequences come from PBMCs, collected roughly 6 weeks after starting pembrolizumab. The chain joins TRBV21-1 to TRBJ2-2; the D call of TRBD2 is as the table states it, not checked on the DNA. TRBV21-1 is described as a pseudogene. This chain's CDR3 is CASSKYRSRASGSCQPGELFF. CDR3 DNA sequence: TGTGCCAGCAGCAAATATCGGAGTAGGGCTAGCGGGAGTTGTCAACCCGGGGAGCTGTTTTTT.